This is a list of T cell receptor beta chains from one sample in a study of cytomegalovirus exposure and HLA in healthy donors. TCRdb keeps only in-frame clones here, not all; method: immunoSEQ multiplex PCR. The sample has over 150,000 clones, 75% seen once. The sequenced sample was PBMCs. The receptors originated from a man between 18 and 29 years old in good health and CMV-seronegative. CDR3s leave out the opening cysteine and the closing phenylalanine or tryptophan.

cdr3_aa: ASTRTGGGSGTQY
cdr3_length: 13
v_call: TRBV5-4

cdr3_aa: ASSASGRLDTQY
cdr3_length: 12
v_call: TRBV9

cdr3_aa: SSSLARGTGGSDQPQH
cdr3_length: 16
v_call: TRBV7-9

cdr3_aa: ASSQDRGQAAF
cdr3_length: 11
v_call: TRBV4-3

cdr3_aa: SVAGRSLAGGEQY
cdr3_length: 13
v_call: TRBV29-1

cdr3_aa: ASSLRAGVFEQF
cdr3_length: 12
v_call: TRBV5-8

cdr3_aa: ASTQGREGETQY
cdr3_length: 12
v_call: TRBV19

cdr3_aa: ASKTVGPETQY
cdr3_length: 11
v_call: TRBV2

cdr3_aa: ASSIGAGGRDTQY
cdr3_length: 13
v_call: TRBV19

cdr3_aa: ASSEGLAGGGDTQY
cdr3_length: 14
v_call: TRBV11-3

cdr3_aa: ASSLSGYNEQF
cdr3_length: 11
v_call: TRBV5-5

cdr3_aa: ASSLAVFQGLSYEQY
cdr3_length: 15
v_call: TRBV7-2

cdr3_aa: ASSLNFQGAYEQY
cdr3_length: 13
v_call: TRBV7-8

cdr3_aa: ASSPPSGIYEQY
cdr3_length: 12
v_call: TRBV18

cdr3_aa: ASSSTGLAQH
cdr3_length: 10
v_call: TRBV25-1

cdr3_aa: ASSLQAGNTDTQY
cdr3_length: 13
v_call: TRBV11-2

cdr3_aa: ASSRQQGVNTEAF
cdr3_length: 13
v_call: TRBV4-3

cdr3_aa: ASRRPDGRGSYNEQF
cdr3_length: 15
v_call: TRBV5-4

cdr3_aa: ASSLQGFGETQY
cdr3_length: 12
v_call: TRBV6-1

cdr3_aa: ASRDRGIGELF
cdr3_length: 11
v_call: TRBV6-6

cdr3_aa: ASSLASLAGVITDTQY
cdr3_length: 16
v_call: TRBV5-1

cdr3_aa: ATSRDVGAGGYT
cdr3_length: 12
v_call: TRBV15

cdr3_aa: AGKGQGDTEAF
cdr3_length: 11
v_call: TRBV6-5

cdr3_aa: ASSPGNSGRAGSETQY
cdr3_length: 16
v_call: TRBV13

cdr3_aa: ASSSKQGGQETQY
cdr3_length: 13
v_call: TRBV5-4

cdr3_aa: ASSQSREIGEQY
cdr3_length: 12
v_call: TRBV7-9

cdr3_aa: ASSQGGTSGTFYEQY
cdr3_length: 15
v_call: TRBV4-3

cdr3_aa: AWSVMVWLKGETQY
cdr3_length: 14
v_call: TRBV30

cdr3_aa: ASSYSPPLTGVGTYEQY
cdr3_length: 17
v_call: TRBV4-1

cdr3_aa: ASSLIGSTDTQY
cdr3_length: 12
v_call: TRBV7-9

cdr3_aa: ASSTVAGSYGYT
cdr3_length: 12
v_call: TRBV5-4

cdr3_aa: ASSVGQGASPYEQY
cdr3_length: 14
v_call: TRBV5-4

cdr3_aa: ASSRVMGPTEAF
cdr3_length: 12
v_call: TRBV19

cdr3_aa: ATHSGPNNEQF
cdr3_length: 11
v_call: TRBV6-5

cdr3_aa: AISESRGLGETQY
cdr3_length: 13
v_call: TRBV10-3

cdr3_aa: ASSPTGDTEAF
cdr3_length: 11
v_call: TRBV5-1

cdr3_aa: ASSPFSGVDTGELF
cdr3_length: 14
v_call: TRBV9

cdr3_aa: ASRPPGGNEKLF
cdr3_length: 12
v_call: TRBV5-8

cdr3_aa: ATNWSVIDEQF
cdr3_length: 11
v_call: TRBV27

cdr3_aa: ASSPLRGTSQDEQY
cdr3_length: 14
v_call: TRBV18

cdr3_aa: ASSQDLGSGNEQF
cdr3_length: 13
v_call: TRBV4-1

cdr3_aa: ASSASGVGTYNEQF
cdr3_length: 14
v_call: TRBV18

cdr3_aa: ASSSGSYGEFPRNEQF
cdr3_length: 16
v_call: TRBV27

cdr3_aa: ASSRTSGRISEQF
cdr3_length: 13
v_call: TRBV5-1

cdr3_aa: ASSKVAEFTGELF
cdr3_length: 13
v_call: TRBV21-1

cdr3_aa: SSSLVSGTPEQY
cdr3_length: 12
v_call: TRBV7-9

cdr3_aa: ASSFGAGAYEQY
cdr3_length: 12
v_call: TRBV11-2

cdr3_aa: SCRTSGDSTDTQY
cdr3_length: 13
v_call: TRBV29-1

cdr3_aa: ASSLETSGGYT
cdr3_length: 11
v_call: TRBV5-1

cdr3_aa: ASGRNRDTEAF
cdr3_length: 11
v_call: TRBV10-2